Each of the 10 T cell receptor beta chains below was sequenced from the same sample in a study of OX40 agonist ivuxolimab in advanced cancers. Profiled with immunoSEQ multiplex PCR; TCRdb holds only in-frame clones, not every one. This repertoire shows around 70,000 clones, around four fifths found once; its top ten account for 11%. The source material was CD4+ or CD8+ T cells sorted from blood, sampled in a trial of the OX40 agonist ivuxolimab. Receptors originate from an adult with an advanced solid tumor such as melanoma, head and neck, liver or kidney cancer.

The rearrangement links TRBV9 to TRBJ2-7; D is uncertain. CDR1 and CDR2 from the germline V gene are SGDLS and YYNGEE. The CDR3 runs to 13 residues. V dropped 0 bases and J dropped 9 bases, with 13 bases sitting between them. Here the CDR3 DNA reads TGTGCCAGCAGCGTAGCCTCTAAGGTAGGGCAGTACTTC. Translated: CASSVASKVGQYF. Using reference TRBV9 and TRBJ2-7 for the parts outside the CDR3, the full variable domain is DSGVTQTPKHLITATGQRVTLRCSPRSGDLSVYWYQQSLDQGLQFLIQYYNGEERAKGNILERFSAQQFPDLHSELNLSSLELGDSALYFCASSVASKVGQYFGPGTRLTVT.

V and J are TRBV19 and TRBJ1-5; D not certain. The CDR3 is 15 amino acids. V dropped 5 bases and J dropped 0 bases, with 11 bases sitting between them. Germline V lookup: CDR1 LNHDA, CDR2 SQIVND (reference sequence). This CDR3 reads CASSVELHSNQPQHF. CDR3 bases: TGTGCCAGTAGTGTGGAGCTCCATAGCAATCAGCCCCAGCATTTT.

This chain links TRBV18 with TRBJ2-6; D not certain. Germline V gene lookup returns CDR1 KGHSH and CDR2 LQKENI. The V end was cut by 4 bases, the J end by 2 bases, with 9 bases between. The CDR3 is 15 residues long. The DNA for the CDR3 is TGTGCCAGCTCACGTGGCGAAGCTGGGGCCAACGTCCTGACTTTC. As protein: CASSRGEAGANVLTF.

In this sample, this clone turned up a few times. The chain recombines TRBV6-6 with TRBJ1-2; 9 bases line up with TRBD1. Germline lookup yields CDR1 MNHNY and CDR2 SVGAGI (reference sequence). The CDR3 covers 15 residues. V shed 6 bases, J shed 4 bases, and the junction held 9 bases outside the gene matches. The CDR3 reads CASRRQGVSGYGYTF. Here the CDR3 DNA reads TGTGCCAGCAGGAGACAGGGGGTGAGTGGCTATGGCTACACCTTC.

The chain links TRBV2 to TRBJ2-3; 8 bases align to TRBD2. This CDR3 has 20 residues. The germline CDR1 and CDR2 sequences are SNHLY and FYNNEI. The V segment lost 1 base and the J segment 1 base; nucleotides outside the gene matches: 16. The CDR3 bases are TGTGCCAGCAGTGAAGAGGGGTCGGGGGGGGCCGTCGGTGGCACAGATACGCAGTATTTT. The encoded protein is CASSEEGSGGAVGGTDTQYF.

This clone was counted between two and nine times. This rearrangement joins TRBV7-8 to TRBJ2-1, with 11 bases fitting TRBD2. Losses at the gene ends were 5 bases for V and 4 bases for J; bases not matched to a gene: 1. The germline V gene has CDR1 SGHVS and CDR2 FQNEAQ. The CDR3 has 14 residues. The CDR3 DNA reads as TGTGCCAGCAGCCGGACTAGCGGGTACAATGAGCAGTTCTTC. Protein: CASSRTSGYNEQFF.

The chain uses TRBV5-1 and TRBJ1-6; a weak D match, TRBD1 (5 bases). Trimming removed 0 bases from V and 9 bases from J, with 13 bases in between. CDR1 and CDR2 (germline): SGHRS, YFSETQ. The CDR3 extends over 15 amino acids. The CDR3 is CASSLAGDSSSPLHF. As DNA, the CDR3 is TGCGCCAGCAGCTTGGCGGGGGATTCCTCTTCACCCCTCCACTTT.

In this sample, this clone turned up once. The conserved phenylalanine or tryptophan is not found at the CDR3 terminus, so this likely reflects a read error. The DNA is omitted, as the CDR3 cannot be located on it reliably, and the CDR3 follows TCRdb's listing. The chain employs TRBV4-1 and TRBJ1-2. The germline V gene has CDR1 MGHRA and CDR2 YSYEKL. A total of 16 residues make up the CDR3, ends included. The CDR3 is CASSPDGLGFLWLPVV.

A few counts support this clone. V and J are TRBV9 and TRBJ1-4; D unresolved. The germline CDR1 and CDR2 sequences are SGDLS and YYNGEE. Trimming took 0 bases from V and 7 from J, leaving 13 bases between them. This CDR3 comprises 15 residues. This chain's CDR3 is CASSVAPTGSEKLFF. In DNA form, the CDR3 reads TGTGCCAGCAGCGTAGCCCCCACGGGCAGTGAAAAACTGTTTTTT. The whole variable domain, remainder taken from reference TRBV9 and TRBJ1-4, is DSGVTQTPKHLITATGQRVTLRCSPRSGDLSVYWYQQSLDQGLQFLIQYYNGEERAKGNILERFSAQQFPDLHSELNLSSLELGDSALYFCASSVAPTGSEKLFFGSGTQLSVL.

J is TRBJ2-4 and V is TRBV19; tentatively, D is TRBD1 (6 bases). This CDR3 is built from 16 residues. Trimming cost V 5 bases and J 0 bases, with 14 bases left between them. The germline gives CDR1 LNHDA, CDR2 SQIVND (reference sequence). Written as DNA, the CDR3 is TGTGCCAGTAGTGCCCGACAGGATCGAGCCAAAAACATTCAGTACTTC. Translating gives CASSARQDRAKNIQYF. Together with reference TRBV19 and TRBJ2-4, the CDR3 gives the full variable domain: DGGITQSPKYLFRKEGQNVTLSCEQNLNHDAMYWYRQDPGQGLRLIYYSQIVNDFQKGDIAEGYSVSREKKESFPLTVTSAQKNPTAFYLCASSARQDRAKNIQYFGAGTRLSVL.